Shown below are 20 T cell receptor beta chains from a single sample sequenced in a study of blood T cells in healthy people across ages. A second PCR of about 7 to 12 cycles used a sample-barcoded 5' primer and a J-beta primer mix. MiXCR, applied by TCRdb to the 5' RACE reads, yields one record per CDR3 protein. The table shows about 770,000 distinct CDR3 sequences, with about 42% occurring only once. The sequencing input was blood. The source is a man in his sixties in good health.

There are a few counts of this clonotype. The genes are TRBV15 and TRBJ2-5, with D hard to call. Germline V lookup: CDR1 LNHNV, CDR2 YYDKDF (reference sequence). The CDR3 length is 11 residues. Trimming shortened V by 4 bases and J by 5 bases, and 5 bases separated the two germline ends. CDR3 in amino acids: CATSNRETQYF. In DNA form, the CDR3 reads TGTGCCACCAGCAACCGGGAGACCCAGTACTTC.

This clonotype was counted only a few times. The rearrangement links TRBV6-2 or TRBV6-3 to TRBJ2-7; 8 bases are shared with TRBD1. Germline CDR1 and CDR2: MNHEY and SVGEGT. The CDR3 totals 16 residues. V lost 6 bases, J lost 3 bases, and 13 bases stayed unmatched. The CDR3 reads CASRPLEPDRGYEQYF. The CDR3 DNA reads as TGTGCCAGCAGACCACTAGAGCCTGACAGGGGCTACGAGCAGTACTTC.

The rearrangement links TRBV7-2 to TRBJ1-2; D unclear. Germline V gene lookup returns CDR1 SGHTA and CDR2 FQGNSA. This CDR3 spans 13 amino acids. V gave up 4 bases and J gave up 1 base, with 7 bases separating them. The CDR3 spells CASSSTFNYGYTF. The CDR3 DNA reads as TGTGCCAGCAGCTCGACATTTAACTATGGCTACACCTTC.

This clonotype was recorded a few times. The rearrangement links TRBV11-2 to TRBJ2-3; 8 bases line up with TRBD2. Germline CDR1 reads SGHAT; CDR2 reads FQNNGV. V trimming: 4 bases; J trimming: 6 bases; junction bases outside the gene matches: 6. CDR3 length: 14 amino acids. CDR3 in DNA: TGTGCCAGCAGCTCCGGACTAGCTTGGGATACGCAGTATTTT. Translated, it gives CASSSGLAWDTQYF.

Only one count was recorded for this clonotype. In nucleotides, the CDR3 is TGTGCCATCAGATCCGCTCAGACTAGCGGGGGCACAGATACGCAGTATTTT. Translated, it gives CAIRSAQTSGGTDTQYF. V and J are TRBV10-3 and TRBJ2-3; 11 positions agree with TRBD2. Germline loops: CDR1 ENHRY, CDR2 SYGVKD. V lost 6 bases and J lost 1; bases outside the gene matches: 9. The CDR3 is 17 amino acids.

The chain recombines TRBV5-1 with TRBJ1-3; 10 bases agree with TRBD1. Trimming took 2 bases from V and 4 from J; bases not matched to a gene: 3. Germline V gene data show CDR1 as SGHRS and CDR2 as YFSETQ. The CDR3 contains 15 residues. Here the CDR3 reads CASSFDRGQGNTIYF. DNA of the CDR3: TGCGCCAGCAGCTTCGACAGGGGGCAAGGAAACACCATATATTTT.

The chain has TRBV9 and TRBJ2-1; D not resolved. The CDR3 loop spans 13 amino acids. V was shortened by 0 bases and J by 4 bases, with 5 bases between the two germline ends. Germline V gene lookup returns CDR1 SGDLS and CDR2 YYNGEE. CDR3 in amino acids: CASSVAWYNEQFF. In DNA form, the CDR3 reads TGTGCCAGCAGCGTAGCATGGTACAATGAGCAGTTCTTC.

This sequence joins TRBV10-3 and TRBJ1-1; no clear D. Looked up from germline, CDR1 is ENHRY and CDR2 is SYGVKD. The V end was cut by 2 bases, the J end by 7 bases, with 11 bases between. This CDR3 comprises 13 residues. As DNA, the CDR3 is TGTGCCATCAGTGAGCAGGCGGTGGGTGAAGCTTTCTTT. Amino acid sequence: CAISEQAVGEAFF.

This clonotype occurred once. The genes are TRBV9 and TRBJ2-3, with D possibly matching TRBD1 (6 bases). Per the germline V gene, CDR1 is SGDLS and CDR2 is YYNGEE. The V end lost 3 bases, the J end lost 2 bases, and 16 bases lay between the germline ends. CDR3 length: 16 amino acids. The DNA for the CDR3 is TGTGCCAGCAGCGCGCTTCAGGGGCGGCCCACAGATACGCAGTATTTT. This translates into CASSALQGRPTDTQYF.

This clonotype has only a few counts. V and J are TRBV27 and TRBJ1-2; a possible D gene is TRBD1 (5 bases). This CDR3 spans 15 amino acids. Germline V gene sequence: CDR1 MNHEY, CDR2 SMNVEV (reference sequence). Between the trimmed V and J ends, which lost 1 base and 2 bases, there was a span of 11 bases. CDR3 in amino acids: CASSLYPGPNYGYTF. CDR3 nucleotides: TGTGCCAGCAGTTTATACCCAGGGCCCAACTATGGCTACACCTTC.

This chain links TRBV13 with TRBJ1-2; no reliable D call. The length of the CDR3 is 13 residues. Germline V gene sequence: CDR1 PRHDT, CDR2 FYEKMQ (reference sequence). V was trimmed by 4 bases and J by 7 bases, leaving 13 bases between them. The CDR3 reads CASSSLVGGGYTF. Here the CDR3 DNA reads TGTGCCAGCAGCTCGCTTGTGGGAGGTGGCTACACCTTC.

The rearrangement links TRBV7-9 to TRBJ2-7; no firm D call. From germline, CDR1 is SEHNR and CDR2 FQNEAQ (reference sequence). V shed 2 bases and J shed 7 bases, with 9 bases lying between them. CDR3 length: 12 amino acids. The CDR3: CASSLTAREQYF. The DNA for the CDR3 is TGTGCCAGCAGCTTAACGGCAAGGGAGCAGTACTTC.

This clonotype has only one observation. This sequence joins TRBV7-2 and TRBJ2-7; TRBD2 matches at 9 bases. CDR3 size: 15 residues. CDR1 and CDR2 (germline): SGHTA, FQGNSA. With V trimmed by 6 bases and J by 7 bases, 13 bases remained unmatched. The CDR3 DNA is TGTGCCAGCAGTAGAGGAGCGGGAGGATCCCCTGAGCAGTACTTC. This codes for CASSRGAGGSPEQYF.

This clonotype appeared many times. The rearrangement joins TRBV14 to TRBJ1-6; possible D gene TRBD1, 6 bases. The CDR3 covers 15 residues. Trimming removed 5 bases at V and 8 bases at J, with 16 bases between. CDR1 SGHDN and CDR2 FVKESK come from the germline V gene. Here the CDR3 DNA reads TGTGCCAGCAGCTCTTGGACAGAGGGATATTCACCCCTCCACTTT. This encodes CASSSWTEGYSPLHF.

This clonotype appeared once. The chain joins TRBV6-1 to TRBJ1-5; D is possibly TRBD1 (6 bases). The CDR3 has 16 amino acids. Germline lookup yields CDR1 MNHNS and CDR2 SASEGT. With 2 bases removed from V and 7 bases from J, the gap between germline ends came to 18 bases. The CDR3 loop is CASSERVQGRLQPQHF. Written as DNA, the CDR3 is TGTGCCAGCAGTGAACGGGTACAGGGAAGATTGCAGCCCCAGCATTTT.

The CDR3 spells CASSFSAVEGYTF. The CDR3 nucleotides read TGTGCCAGCAGCTTTTCGGCAGTTGAAGGCTACACCTTC. The J gene is TRBJ1-2, the V gene TRBV7-2; D is unclear. The CDR3 sequence is 13 residues long. Per germline, CDR1 SGHTA and CDR2 FQGNSA. With 3 bases removed from V and 8 bases from J, the gap between germline ends came to 13 bases.

This clonotype was seen only a few times. The V call is TRBV7-2, the J call TRBJ1-4, with 7 bases fitting TRBD1. Germline-derived CDR1 and CDR2 are SGHTA and FQGNSA. J was trimmed by 7 bases and V by 1 base; bases with no gene match: 6. The CDR3 has 15 amino acids. The CDR3 is CASSLGRQGREKLFF. The CDR3 DNA is TGTGCCAGCAGCTTAGGTCGACAGGGACGTGAAAAACTGTTTTTT.

J is TRBJ2-3 and V is TRBV20-1, with 7 positions matching TRBD1. V gave up 5 bases and J gave up 6 bases; unmatched junction bases: 14. The CDR3 contains 15 residues. Germline V gene data show CDR1 as DFQATT and CDR2 as SNEGSKA (reference sequence). CDR3 amino acids: CSAQRGWTGSDTQYF. CDR3 DNA sequence: TGCAGTGCTCAAAGAGGCTGGACAGGATCGGATACGCAGTATTTT.

The chain couples TRBV3-1 to TRBJ2-7; 12 positions match TRBD2. CDR3 length: 14 amino acids. Trimming at V came to 9 bases and at J to 7 bases, leaving 10 bases not matched to a gene. Germline CDR1 and CDR2: LGHDT and YNNKEL (reference sequence). This CDR3 reads CASDQGLAGNEQYF. The CDR3 DNA follows: TGTGCCAGTGATCAGGGACTAGCGGGCAATGAGCAGTACTTC.

The genes are TRBV20-1 and TRBJ2-1, with D maybe TRBD2 (5 bases). This CDR3 has 15 residues. Germline assignment: CDR1 DFQATT and CDR2 SNEGSKA (reference sequence). V was trimmed by 6 bases and J by 0 bases, leaving 15 bases between them. This CDR3 reads CSATPGMSSYNEQFF. The CDR3 DNA sequence: TGCAGTGCCACACCGGGGATGAGCTCCTACAATGAGCAGTTCTTC.